This TCR beta chain is from a study of T cell responses to AZD1222 COVID-19 vaccine. General study points: Clonal diversity was possibly underestimated, and white British individuals and females predominated among donors. Spike-wide vaccine-associated CD4 TCRs dominated at 160-218 and 743-854.

Using immunoSEQ multiplex PCR, the repertoire was profiled, and TCRdb retains in-frame clones only, with some absent. The table includes almost 80,000 clones, approximately 90% detected once. Of note for this clone: Its antigen is currently unknown.

CDR1 is KGHSH, CDR2 LQKENI, per germline. V lost 6 bases and J 7 bases, leaving 13 bases between the germline ends. The CDR3 totals 13 residues. Here the sequenced sample was peripheral blood, taken on day 0 of AZD1222 vaccination. V and J are TRBV18 and TRBJ2-1; weak D call: TRBD2 (5 bases). This sequence was found in an adult in good health. The CDR3 is CASSRGAANEQFF. CDR3 DNA: TGTGCCAGCTCTCGGGGAGCCGCTAATGAGCAGTTCTTC.